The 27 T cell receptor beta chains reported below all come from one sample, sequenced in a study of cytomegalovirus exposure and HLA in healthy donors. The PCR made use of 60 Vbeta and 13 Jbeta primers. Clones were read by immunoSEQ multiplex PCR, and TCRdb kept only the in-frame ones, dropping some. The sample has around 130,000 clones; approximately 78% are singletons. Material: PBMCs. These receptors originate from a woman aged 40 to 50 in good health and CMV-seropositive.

The CDR3 is CASSPAQGATDTQYF. CDR3 sequence (DNA): TGCGCCAGCAGCCCGGCCCAGGGGGCAACAGATACGCAGTATTTT. The rearrangement uses TRBV4-1 and TRBJ2-3; 8 bases match TRBD1. Looked up from germline, CDR1 is MGHRA and CDR2 is YSYEKL. The J segment lost 3 bases and the V segment lost 4 bases, leaving 6 bases of the junction unmatched. The CDR3 spans 15 residues.

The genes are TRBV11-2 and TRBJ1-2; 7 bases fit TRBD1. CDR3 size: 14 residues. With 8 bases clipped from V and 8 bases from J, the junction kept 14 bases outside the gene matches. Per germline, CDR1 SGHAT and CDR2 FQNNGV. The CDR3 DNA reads TGTGCCAGCCGACGTCCCGGGACAGTAGCCGGCTACACCTTC. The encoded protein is CASRRPGTVAGYTF.

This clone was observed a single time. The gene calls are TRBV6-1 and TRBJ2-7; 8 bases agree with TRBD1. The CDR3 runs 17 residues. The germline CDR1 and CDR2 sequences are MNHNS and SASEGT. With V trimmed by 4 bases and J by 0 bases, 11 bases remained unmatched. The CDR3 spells CASSAFVGQVNSYEQYF. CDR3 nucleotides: TGTGCCAGCAGTGCCTTTGTGGGACAGGTCAACTCCTACGAGCAGTACTTC.

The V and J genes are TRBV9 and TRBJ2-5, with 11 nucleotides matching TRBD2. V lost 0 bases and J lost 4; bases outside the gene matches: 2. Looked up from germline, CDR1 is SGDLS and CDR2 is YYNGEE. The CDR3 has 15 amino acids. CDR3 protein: CASSVEGTSGETQYF. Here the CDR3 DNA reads TGTGCCAGCAGCGTAGAGGGGACTAGCGGAGAGACCCAGTACTTC. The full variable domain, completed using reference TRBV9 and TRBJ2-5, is DSGVTQTPKHLITATGQRVTLRCSPRSGDLSVYWYQQSLDQGLQFLIQYYNGEERAKGNILERFSAQQFPDLHSELNLSSLELGDSALYFCASSVEGTSGETQYFGPGTRLLVL.

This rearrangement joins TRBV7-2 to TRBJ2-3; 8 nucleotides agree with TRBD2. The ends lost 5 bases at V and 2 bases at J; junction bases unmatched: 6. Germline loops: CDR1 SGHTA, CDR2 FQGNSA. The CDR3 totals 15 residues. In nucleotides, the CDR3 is TGTGCCAGCAGCAGAGCGGGGGAGTCCACAGATACGCAGTATTTT. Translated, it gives CASSRAGESTDTQYF.

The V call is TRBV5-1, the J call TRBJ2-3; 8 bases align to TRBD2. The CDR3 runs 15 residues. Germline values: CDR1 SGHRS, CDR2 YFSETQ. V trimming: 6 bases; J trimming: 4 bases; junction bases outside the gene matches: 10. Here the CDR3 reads CASTRGGGLADTQYF. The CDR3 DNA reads TGCGCCAGCACCCGGGGCGGGGGGCTAGCAGATACGCAGTATTTT.

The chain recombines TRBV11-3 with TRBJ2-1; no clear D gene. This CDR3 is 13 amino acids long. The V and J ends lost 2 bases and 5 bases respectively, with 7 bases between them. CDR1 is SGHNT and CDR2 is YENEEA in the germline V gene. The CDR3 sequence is CASSLRTDNEQFF. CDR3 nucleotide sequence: TGTGCCAGCAGCTTACGAACTGACAATGAGCAGTTCTTC.

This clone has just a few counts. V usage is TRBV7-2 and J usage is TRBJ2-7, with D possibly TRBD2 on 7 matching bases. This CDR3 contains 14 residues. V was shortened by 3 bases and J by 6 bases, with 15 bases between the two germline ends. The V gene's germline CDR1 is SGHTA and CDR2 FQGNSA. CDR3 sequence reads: CASSFAGEGPEQYF. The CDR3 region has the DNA TGTGCCAGCAGCTTTGCAGGGGAGGGGCCCGAGCAGTACTTC.

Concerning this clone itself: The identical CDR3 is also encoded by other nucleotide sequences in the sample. CDR3 sequence reads: CASSFRTALNTEAFF. For the CDR3, the DNA is TGCGCCAGCAGCTTCCGGACAGCTTTGAACACTGAAGCTTTCTTT. The chain is built from TRBV5-1 and TRBJ1-1; the D gene is possibly TRBD1 (6 bases). CDR3 length equals 15 residues. Germline V gene sequence: CDR1 SGHRS, CDR2 YFSETQ. V was shortened by 2 bases and J by 0 bases, with 11 bases between the two germline ends.

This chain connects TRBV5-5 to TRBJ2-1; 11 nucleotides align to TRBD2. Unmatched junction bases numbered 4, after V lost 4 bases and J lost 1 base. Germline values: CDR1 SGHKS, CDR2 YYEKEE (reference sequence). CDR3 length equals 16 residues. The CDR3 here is CASSHRLAGSYNEQFF. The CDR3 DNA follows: TGTGCCAGCAGCCATAGACTAGCGGGGTCCTACAATGAGCAGTTCTTC.

The CDR3 region has the DNA TGTGCCAGCAGCCGCCGGACTTATGGCCAAGAGACCCAGTACTTC. It encodes CASSRRTYGQETQYF. This chain uses TRBV25-1 with TRBJ2-5; D may be TRBD2 (5 bases). The CDR3 covers 15 residues. CDR1 is MGHDK, CDR2 SYGVNS, per germline. Trimming stripped 6 bases from V and 1 base from J, with 15 bases between. Full variable domain (outside the CDR3, taken from reference TRBV25-1 and TRBJ2-5): EADIYQTPRYLVIGTGKKITLECSQTMGHDKMYWYQQDPGMELHLIHYSYGVNSTEKGDLSSESTVSRIRTEHFPLTLESARPSHTSQYLCASSRRTYGQETQYFGPGTRLLVL.

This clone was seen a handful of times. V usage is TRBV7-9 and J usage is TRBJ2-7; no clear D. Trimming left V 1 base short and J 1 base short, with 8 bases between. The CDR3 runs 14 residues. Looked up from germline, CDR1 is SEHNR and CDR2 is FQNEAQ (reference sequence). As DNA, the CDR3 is TGTGCCAGCAGCTTAGTTCCGGGTTCCTACGAGCAGTACTTC. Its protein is CASSLVPGSYEQYF.

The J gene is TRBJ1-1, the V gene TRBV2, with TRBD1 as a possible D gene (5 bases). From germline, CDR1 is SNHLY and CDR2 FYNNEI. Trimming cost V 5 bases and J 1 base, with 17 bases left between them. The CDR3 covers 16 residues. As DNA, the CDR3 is TGTGCCAGCAGTAAGCTAATGGGGGGAGCGAACACTGAAGCTTTCTTT. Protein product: CASSKLMGGANTEAFF.

The CDR3 coding sequence is TGCAGCGTTTATGGACTGAACTATGGCTACACCTTC. It specifies CSVYGLNYGYTF. The chain uses TRBV29-1 and TRBJ1-2; the D is unclear. There are 12 residues in the CDR3. Between the trimmed V and J ends, which lost 5 bases and 2 bases, there was a span of 9 bases. The germline V gene has CDR1 SQVTM and CDR2 ANQGSEA.

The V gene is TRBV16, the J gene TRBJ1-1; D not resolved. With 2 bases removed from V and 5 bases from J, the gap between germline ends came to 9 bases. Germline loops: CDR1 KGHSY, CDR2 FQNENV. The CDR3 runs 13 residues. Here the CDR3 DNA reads TGTGCCAGCAGCCAAACCGGAGGGACTGAAGCTTTCTTT. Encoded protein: CASSQTGGTEAFF.

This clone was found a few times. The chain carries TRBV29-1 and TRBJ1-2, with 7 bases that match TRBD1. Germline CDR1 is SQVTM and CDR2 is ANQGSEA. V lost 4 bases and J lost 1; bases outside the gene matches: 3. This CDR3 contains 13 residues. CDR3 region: CSVGDRFNYGYTF. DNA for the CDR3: TGCAGCGTTGGGGACAGATTTAACTATGGCTACACCTTC. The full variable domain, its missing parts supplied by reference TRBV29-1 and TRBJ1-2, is SAVISQKPSRDICQRGTSLTIQCQVDSQVTMMFWYRQQPGQSLTLIATANQGSEATYESGFVIDKFPISRPNLTFSTLTVSNMSPEDSSIYLCSVGDRFNYGYTFGSGTRLTVV.

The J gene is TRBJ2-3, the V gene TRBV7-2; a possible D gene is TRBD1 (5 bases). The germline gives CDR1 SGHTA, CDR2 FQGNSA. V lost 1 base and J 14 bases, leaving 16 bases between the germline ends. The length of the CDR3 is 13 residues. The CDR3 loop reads CASSLGGALRVYF. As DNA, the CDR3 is TGTGCCAGCAGCTTAGGTGGGGCCCTCCGGGTGTATTTT. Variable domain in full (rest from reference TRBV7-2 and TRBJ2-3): GAGVSQSPSNKVTEKGKDVELRCDPISGHTALYWYRQSLGQGLEFLIYFQGNSAPDKSGLPSDRFSAERTGGSVSTLTIQRTQQEDSAVYLCASSLGGALRVYFGPGTRLTVL.

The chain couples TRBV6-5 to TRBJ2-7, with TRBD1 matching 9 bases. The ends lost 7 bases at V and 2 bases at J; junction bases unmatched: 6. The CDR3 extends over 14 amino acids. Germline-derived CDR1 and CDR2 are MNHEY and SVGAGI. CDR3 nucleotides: TGTGCCAGCACCCGACAGGGGGGGGCCTACGAGCAGTACTTC. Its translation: CASTRQGGAYEQYF.

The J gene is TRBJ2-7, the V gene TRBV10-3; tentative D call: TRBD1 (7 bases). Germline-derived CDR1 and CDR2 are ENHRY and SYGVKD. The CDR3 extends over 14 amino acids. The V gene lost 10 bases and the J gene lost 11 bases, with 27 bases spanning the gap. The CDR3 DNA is TGTGCCAACAGAAAAGAATTGACAGGGACGGGGGAGTACTTC. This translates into CANRKELTGTGEYF.

The CDR3 region has the DNA TGTGCCAGCAGCCCGCGACAGTCCATTAGCTCCTACGAGCAGTACTTC. This encodes CASSPRQSISSYEQYF. The V gene is TRBV7-2, the J gene TRBJ2-7; a possible D gene is TRBD1 (5 bases). The ends were cut back, 5 bases at V and 0 bases at J, with 17 bases in the middle. The CDR3 is 16 residues long. Looked up from germline, CDR1 is SGHTA and CDR2 is FQGNSA.

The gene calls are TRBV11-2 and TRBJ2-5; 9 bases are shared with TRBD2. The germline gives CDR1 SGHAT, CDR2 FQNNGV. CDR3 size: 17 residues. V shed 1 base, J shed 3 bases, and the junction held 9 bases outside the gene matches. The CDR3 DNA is TGTGCCAGCAGCTTAGGAGATCTAGCGGGGTATGAAGAGACCCAGTACTTC. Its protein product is CASSLGDLAGYEETQYF.

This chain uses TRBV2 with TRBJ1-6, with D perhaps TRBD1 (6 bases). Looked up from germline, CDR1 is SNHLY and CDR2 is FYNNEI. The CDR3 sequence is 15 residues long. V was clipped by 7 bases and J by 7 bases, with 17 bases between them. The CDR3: CASTPGAGENSPLHF. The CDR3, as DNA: TGTGCCAGCACCCCCGGCGCAGGGGAAAATTCACCCCTCCACTTT.

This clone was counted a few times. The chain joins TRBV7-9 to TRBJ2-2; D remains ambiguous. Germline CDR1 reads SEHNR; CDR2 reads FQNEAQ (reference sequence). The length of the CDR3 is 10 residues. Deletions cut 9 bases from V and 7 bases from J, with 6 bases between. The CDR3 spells CASLGGELFF. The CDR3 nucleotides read TGTGCCAGTCTAGGCGGGGAGCTGTTTTTT.

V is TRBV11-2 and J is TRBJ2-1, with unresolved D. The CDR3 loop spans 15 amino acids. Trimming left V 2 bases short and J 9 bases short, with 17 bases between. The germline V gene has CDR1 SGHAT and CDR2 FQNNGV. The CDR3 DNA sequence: TGTGCCAGCAGCTTATTGACAACTGTTGGTAGTGAGCAGTTCTTC. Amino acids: CASSLLTTVGSEQFF.

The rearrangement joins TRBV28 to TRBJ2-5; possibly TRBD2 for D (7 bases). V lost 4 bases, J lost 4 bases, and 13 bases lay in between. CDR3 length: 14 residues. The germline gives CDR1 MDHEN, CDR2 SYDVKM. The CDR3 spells CASSWVRGGETQYF. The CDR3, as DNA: TGTGCCAGCAGTTGGGTGAGGGGGGGAGAGACCCAGTACTTC.

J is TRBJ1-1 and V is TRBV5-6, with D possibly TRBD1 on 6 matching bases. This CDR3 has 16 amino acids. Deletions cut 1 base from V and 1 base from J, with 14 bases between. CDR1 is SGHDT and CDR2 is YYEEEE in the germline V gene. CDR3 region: CASSLTGTSSNTEAFF. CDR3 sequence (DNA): TGTGCCAGCAGCTTGACAGGGACGAGTTCGAACACTGAAGCTTTCTTT.

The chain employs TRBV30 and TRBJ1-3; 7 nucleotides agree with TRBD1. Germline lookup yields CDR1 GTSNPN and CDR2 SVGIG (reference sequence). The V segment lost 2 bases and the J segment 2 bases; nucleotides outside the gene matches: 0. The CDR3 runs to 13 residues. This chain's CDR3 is CAWSTGAGNTIYF. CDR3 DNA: TGTGCCTGGAGTACAGGGGCTGGAAACACCATATATTTT.